A selection of T cell receptor beta chains follows, all from one sample in a study of CD8+ T cells in alopecia areata. TCRdb keeps only in-frame clones here, not all; method: immunoSEQ multiplex PCR. The sample consists of 250,000 or so clones, under 80% of them appearing once. The source was CD4+ T cells sorted from blood, collected at week 0. All receptors derive from a human donor with alopecia areata. CDR3s include the opening cysteine and the closing phenylalanine or tryptophan. The D gene is left open where the match is weak. The listing skips clone size in some rows; elsewhere it reads once, few, many or a size class.

TRBV5-6	-	TRBD2	TRBJ2-3	CASSSLRGAALEYF	TGTGCCAGCAGCTCGCTGCGGGGGGCCGCGCTGGAGTATTTT
TRBV4-3	-	-	TRBJ1-3	CASSQDWSGVNSGNTIYF	TGCGCCAGCAGCCAAGATTGGTCGGGGGTTAACTCTGGAAACACCATATATTTT
TRBV6-5	-	-	TRBJ1-2	CASSYSPGNYGYTF	TGTGCCAGCAGTTACTCACCAGGGAACTATGGCTACACCTTC
TRBV29-1	-	-	TRBJ2-7	CSALGGLHQGGYYEQYF	TGCAGCGCACTAGGTGGCCTACATCAAGGGGGATACTACGAGCAGTACTTC
TRBV5-1	-	-	TRBJ2-5	CASSPGAKQETQYF	TGCGCCAGCAGCCCTGGAGCCAAACAAGAGACCCAGTACTTC
TRBV18	few	-	TRBJ1-2	CASSPRDGYTF	TGTGCCAGCTCACCACGAGACGGCTACACCTTC
TRBV6-6	-	-	TRBJ2-5	CASSPDRTAYQETQYF	TGTGCCAGCAGTCCAGATCGGACTGCGTACCAAGAGACCCAGTACTTC
TRBV10-3	-	-	TRBJ2-2	CAISTDSPNTGELFF	TGTGCCATCAGCACGGACAGTCCGAACACCGGGGAGCTGTTTTTT
TRBV29-1	-	-	TRBJ1-4	CSVLQGGEKLFF	TGCAGCGTTCTACAGGGAGGGGAAAAACTGTTTTTT
TRBV21-1	-	-	TRBJ2-5	CASSKSRGQETQYF	TGTGCCAGCAGCAAGAGCAGGGGCCAAGAGACCCAGTACTTC
TRBV19	-	-	TRBJ2-7	CASSIPGVRSYEQYF	TGTGCCAGTAGTATACCAGGGGTCCGTTCCTACGAGCAGTACTTC
TRBV7-9	-	-	TRBJ2-1	CASRGIVEQFF	TGTGCCAGCAGGGGCATCGTGGAGCAGTTCTTC
TRBV29-1	-	-	TRBJ1-5	CSVEGLLGQPQHF	TGCAGCGTTGAAGGACTTCTAGGCCAGCCCCAGCATTTT
TRBV5-1	-	TRBD2	TRBJ2-7	CASSGRAGYEQYF	TGCGCCAGCAGCGGGAGGGCCGGTTACGAGCAGTACTTC
TRBV20-1	once	-	TRBJ2-5	CSAGRRETQYF	TGCAGTGCTGGAAGACGGGAGACCCAGTACTTC
TRBV7-8	-	-	TRBJ2-6	CASTPRAGANVLTF	TGTGCCAGCACCCCTCGGGCTGGGGCCAACGTCCTGACTTTC
TRBV30	once	-	TRBJ2-1	CAWIPTRGPSGQFF	TGTGCCTGGATCCCAACAAGGGGCCCCTCGGGGCAGTTCTTC
TRBV6-5	-	TRBD1	TRBJ2-7	CASSPTGTVSYEQYF	TGTGCCAGCAGTCCCACCGGGACAGTATCCTACGAGCAGTACTTC
TRBV9	-	-	TRBJ2-3	CASSPTGAGITDTQYF	TGTGCCAGCAGCCCCACGGGGGCGGGGATCACAGATACGCAGTATTTT
TRBV30	once	TRBD1	TRBJ2-2	CAWDRGAGELFF	TGTGCCTGGGACAGGGGGGCCGGGGAGCTGTTTTTT
TRBV19	-	-	TRBJ2-3	CASSLRGLRDTQYF	TGTGCCAGTAGTCTGAGGGGGTTGAGAGATACGCAGTATTTT
TRBV6-5	-	-	TRBJ1-5	CASSQGPGDQPQHF	TGTGCCAGCAGTCAAGGACCTGGGGATCAGCCCCAGCATTTT
TRBV6-5	-	TRBD1	TRBJ2-7	CASRVGTGDPYEQYF	TGTGCCAGCAGGGTAGGGACAGGTGATCCCTACGAGCAGTACTTC
TRBV10-3	once	TRBD1	TRBJ2-2	CAISDGTVLDGELFF	TGTGCCATCAGTGATGGGACAGTTCTCGACGGGGAGCTGTTTTTT
TRBV7-2	-	-	TRBJ2-7	CASSLERADYEQYF	TGTGCCAGCAGCTTAGAGCGAGCGGACTACGAGCAGTACTTC
TRBV7-9	once	-	TRBJ1-4	CASSLAGGLNEKLFF	TGTGCCAGCAGCTTAGCGGGGGGCCTTAATGAAAAACTGTTTTTT
TRBV29-1	-	-	TRBJ2-7	CSVREGYEQYF	TGCAGCGTTCGAGAGGGCTACGAGCAGTACTTC
TRBV30	-	-	TRBJ1-4	CAWTEEGTNEKLFF	TGTGCCTGGACGGAAGAGGGCACTAATGAAAAACTGTTTTTT
TRBV7-3	once	TRBD1	TRBJ1-2	CASSQGQGDGYTF	TGTGCCAGCAGCCAAGGACAGGGGGATGGCTACACCTTC